This T cell receptor (beta chain) appears in the sequencing data of a study of blood T cell repertoires in COVID-19. Enrolled through a virtual design, the participants were between 18 and 89 years of age and came from some 25 US areas. Which cohort a participant joined came from the clinical history participants gave. Clones were read by immunoSEQ multiplex PCR, and TCRdb kept only the in-frame ones, dropping some. The repertoire holds approximately 350,000 clones, 75% to 90% seen once, with 0.95% to 1.1% in the top ten. The clonotype comes from a man between 18 and 35 years old who had recovered from COVID-19. Sequencing input: PBMCs or T cells enriched from blood (not recorded which).

CDR3 residues: CASSPGLAGGSTDTQYF. In DNA form, the CDR3 reads TGTGCCAGTAGTCCTGGACTAGCGGGAGGTAGCACAGATACGCAGTATTTT. The chain uses TRBV19 and TRBJ2-3, with 14 bases that match TRBD2. The length of the CDR3 is 17 residues. Germline V gene lookup returns CDR1 LNHDA and CDR2 SQIVND (reference sequence). With 5 bases clipped from V and 0 bases from J, the junction kept 4 bases outside the gene matches.